A selection of T cell receptor beta chains follows, all from one sample in a study of graft-versus-host responses after intestinal transplantation. Their antigen targets remain unknown. The data were produced by immunoSEQ multiplex PCR, yet TCRdb's version contains in-frame clones alone and is incomplete. The sample lists some 86,000 clones, over 80% seen once, with around 5.8% in the top ten. The sample was unstimulated CD8+ T cells sorted from spleen or lymph node cells, taken before intestinal transplant. All receptors come from a human donor who received an intestinal transplant. Each CDR3 is given with its conserved first and last residue. The D gene is left open where the match is weak. Size values are once, few and many counts, or a class for expanded clones, and some rows have none.

d_call,v_call,j_call,clone_size,cdr3_nt,cdr3_aa
TRBD1,TRBV10-3,TRBJ1-1,.,TGTGCCATCAGTGAGAGATGGGACAGTTGGAACACTGAAGCTTTCTTT,CAISERWDSWNTEAFF
.,TRBV5-6,TRBJ2-7,.,TGTGCCAGCAGCTTGGACTACGAGCAGTACTTC,CASSLDYEQYF
.,TRBV5-6,TRBJ2-1,.,TGTGCCAGCAGCCAACTAGGGAATGAGCAGTTCTTC,CASSQLGNEQFF
TRBD2,TRBV9,TRBJ2-5,.,TGTGCCAGCAGCCTTACAGAGGGACTAGCGGGAGAGGGTCGGAGGACCCAGTACTTC,CASSLTEGLAGEGRRTQYF
TRBD1,TRBV13,TRBJ2-4,.,TGTGCCAGCAGCCACCATCAGGGGGCCCCCATTCAGTACTTC,CASSHHQGAPIQYF
TRBD2,TRBV2,TRBJ2-5,once,TGTGCCAGCAGTGGGCGGGGGGCCCAAGAGACCCAGTACTTC,CASSGRGAQETQYF
.,TRBV5-1,TRBJ2-7,.,TGCGCCAGCAGCTTGGTTTGGAATTCCTACGAGCAGTACTTC,CASSLVWNSYEQYF
.,TRBV6-6,TRBJ2-7,.,TGTGCCAGCGGGGGGGGGCTTGAGCAGTACTTC,CASGGGLEQYF
TRBD2,TRBV5-1,TRBJ2-1,.,TGCGCCAGCAGCTCGGGAGTAGCGGGGGGGTTTGAGCAGTTCTTC,CASSSGVAGGFEQFF
TRBD1,TRBV10-2,TRBJ1-1,.,TGCGCCAGCAGTGAGTGGACAGGGGCTGAAGCTTTCTTT,CASSEWTGAEAFF
.,TRBV11-3,TRBJ2-2,.,TGTGCCAGCAGTCGACCAGGGTCCGGGGAGCTGTTTTTT,CASSRPGSGELFF
.,TRBV6-5,TRBJ2-1,.,TGTGCCAGCAGTCTTACCCACTACCGGTACAATGAGCAGTTCTTC,CASSLTHYRYNEQFF
.,TRBV6-5,TRBJ1-2,.,TGTGCCAGCAGTTACCAGGGGAATTATGGCTACACCTTC,CASSYQGNYGYTF
.,TRBV30,TRBJ2-5,.,TGTGCCTGTACCCGAGCACAGACCCAGTACTTC,CACTRAQTQYF
.,TRBV2,TRBJ2-1,.,TGTGCCAGTAAGTTGGACCCTGAGCAGTTCTTC,CASKLDPEQFF
TRBD1,TRBV9,TRBJ1-4,.,TGTGCCAGCAGCGTAGGGAACAGGGGCGACGAAAAACTGTTTTTT,CASSVGNRGDEKLFF
.,TRBV21-1,TRBJ2-7,.,TGTGCCAGCATCCTACCTCGGGACACGCTGGGGGACGAGCAGTACTTC,CASILPRDTLGDEQYF
TRBD1,TRBV6-6,TRBJ1-1,.,TGTGCCACCTCGGAGGGGGCATACACTGAAGCTTTCTTT,CATSEGAYTEAFF
TRBD1,TRBV6-5,TRBJ2-6,.,TGTGCCACGCACAGGGGCAGCTCTGGGGCCAACGTCCTGACTTTC,CATHRGSSGANVLTF
.,TRBV6-1,TRBJ1-2,.,TGTGCCAAGAGGGATGGAGACTATGGCTACACCTTC,CAKRDGDYGYTF
.,TRBV13,TRBJ2-5,.,TGTGCCAGCAGCTTAGGAGTCCGCCGGGAGACCCAGTACTTC,CASSLGVRRETQYF
TRBD2,TRBV29-1,TRBJ2-1,.,TGCAGCGTTGAGGAGGAGCGGGAGCACAATGAGCAGTTCTTC,CSVEEEREHNEQFF
TRBD1,TRBV5-6,TRBJ2-1,.,TGTGCCAGCAGAACAACAGGGGACAATGAGCAGTTCTTC,CASRTTGDNEQFF
.,TRBV5-6,TRBJ2-4,.,TGTGCCAGCAGCTTGGAGGGGGAAAACATTCAGTACTTC,CASSLEGENIQYF
.,TRBV5-5,TRBJ2-7,.,TGTGCCAGCAGCTGGGGGACGGAAGAAGTCCTCGAGCAGTACTTC,CASSWGTEEVLEQYF
TRBD1,TRBV19,TRBJ2-1,.,TGTGCCAGTAGTATAGATCACTTGCAGGGGGTCTACAATGAGCAGTTCTTC,CASSIDHLQGVYNEQFF
.,TRBV15,TRBJ2-1,.,TGTGCCACCAGCAGAGATCTGGGGGATGGGGGCAATGAGCAGTTCTTC,CATSRDLGDGGNEQFF
.,TRBV15,TRBJ2-7,.,TGTGCCACCAGCATTCCAGGGTCGTACGAGCAGTACTTC,CATSIPGSYEQYF
.,TRBV10-1,TRBJ2-2,.,TGCGCCAGCAGACAGGGAGACACCGGGGAGCTGTTTTTT,CASRQGDTGELFF
.,TRBV27,TRBJ2-1,once,TGTGCCAGCAGTTTCGCGAACAATGAGCAGTTCTTC,CASSFANNEQFF
TRBD2,TRBV7-3,TRBJ2-5,.,TGTGCCAGCAGCCTCTGGGCTAGCGGGGGGATGGAGACCCAGTACTTC,CASSLWASGGMETQYF
.,TRBV6-5,TRBJ1-2,.,TGTGCCAGCAGTCCCGGGACAAACTATGGCTACACCTTC,CASSPGTNYGYTF
.,TRBV7-6,TRBJ2-2,.,TGTGCCAGCAGGCCCGGGACCGACGACACCGGGGAGCTGTTTTTT,CASRPGTDDTGELFF
TRBD2,TRBV7-9,TRBJ2-5,.,TGTGTCAGCAGTTCAGGGAGCGGGGGTCAAGAGACCCAGTACTTC,CVSSSGSGGQETQYF
.,TRBV5-6,TRBJ1-2,.,TGTGCCAGCAGCCAGAGACAGGTTAACTATGGCTACACCTTC,CASSQRQVNYGYTF
TRBD1,TRBV6-4,TRBJ1-2,.,TGTGCCAGCGGGACAGGGGTATTAACTAACTATGGCTACACCTTC,CASGTGVLTNYGYTF
.,TRBV9,TRBJ1-2,.,TGTGCCAGCAGCGCCTCCCAGGGGAGGTATGGCTACACCTTC,CASSASQGRYGYTF
.,TRBV6-5,TRBJ1-2,.,TGTGCCAGCAGTCAACCAGGGCAGATCTATGGCTACACCTTC,CASSQPGQIYGYTF
.,TRBV9,TRBJ2-7,.,TGTGCCAGCAGCGTAAGCTGGTCCTCCTACGAGCAGTACTTC,CASSVSWSSYEQYF
TRBD2,TRBV9,TRBJ2-5,.,TGTGCCAGCAGCGAGGGAGGGTCGTACCAAGAGACCCAGTACTTC,CASSEGGSYQETQYF
TRBD2,TRBV11-2,TRBJ2-3,.,TGTGCCAGCAGCTCATTTCTAGCGGGTCCAGATACGCAGTATTTT,CASSSFLAGPDTQYF